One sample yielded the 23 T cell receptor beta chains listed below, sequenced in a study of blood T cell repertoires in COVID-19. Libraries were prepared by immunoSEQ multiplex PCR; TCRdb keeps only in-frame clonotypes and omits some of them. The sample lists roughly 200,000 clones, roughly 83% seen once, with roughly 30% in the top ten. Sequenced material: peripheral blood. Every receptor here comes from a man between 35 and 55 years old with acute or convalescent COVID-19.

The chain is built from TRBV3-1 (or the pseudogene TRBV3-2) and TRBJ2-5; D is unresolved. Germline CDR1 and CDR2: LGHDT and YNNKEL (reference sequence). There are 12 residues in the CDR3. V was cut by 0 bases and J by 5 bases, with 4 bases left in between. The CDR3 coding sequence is TGTGCCAGCAGCCAAGATCTGGAGACCCAGTACTTC. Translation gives CASSQDLETQYF.

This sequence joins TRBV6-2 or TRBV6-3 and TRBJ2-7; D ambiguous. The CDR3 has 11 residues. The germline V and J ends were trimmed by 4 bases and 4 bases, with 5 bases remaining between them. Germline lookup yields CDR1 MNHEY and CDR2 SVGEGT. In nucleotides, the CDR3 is TGTGCCAGCAGTTTTCAGTACGAGCAGTACTTC. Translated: CASSFQYEQYF.

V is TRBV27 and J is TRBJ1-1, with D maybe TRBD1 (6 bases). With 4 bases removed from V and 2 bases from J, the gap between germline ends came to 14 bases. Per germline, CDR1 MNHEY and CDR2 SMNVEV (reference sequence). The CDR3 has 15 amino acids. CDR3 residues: CASSSPGDPNTEAFF. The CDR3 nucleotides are TGTGCCAGCAGTTCGCCAGGGGACCCAAACACTGAAGCTTTCTTT.

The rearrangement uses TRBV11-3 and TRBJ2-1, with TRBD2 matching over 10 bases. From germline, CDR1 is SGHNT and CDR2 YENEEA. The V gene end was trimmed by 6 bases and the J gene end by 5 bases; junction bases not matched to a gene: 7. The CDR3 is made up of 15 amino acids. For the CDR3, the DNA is TGTGCCAGCAGTACCGGGACTAGCGTACACAATGAGCAGTTCTTC. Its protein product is CASSTGTSVHNEQFF.

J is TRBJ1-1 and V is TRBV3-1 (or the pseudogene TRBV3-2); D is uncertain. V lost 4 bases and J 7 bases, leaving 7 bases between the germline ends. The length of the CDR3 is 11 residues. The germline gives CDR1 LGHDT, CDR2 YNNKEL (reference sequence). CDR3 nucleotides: TGTGCCAGCAGCCTTCAGAATGAAGCTTTCTTT. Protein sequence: CASSLQNEAFF.

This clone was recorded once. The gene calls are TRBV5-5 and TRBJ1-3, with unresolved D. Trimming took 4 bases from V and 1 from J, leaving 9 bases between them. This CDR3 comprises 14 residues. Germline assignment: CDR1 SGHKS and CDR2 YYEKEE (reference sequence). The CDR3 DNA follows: TGTGCCAGCAGCCGGGGTGATTCTGGAAACACCATATATTTT. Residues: CASSRGDSGNTIYF.

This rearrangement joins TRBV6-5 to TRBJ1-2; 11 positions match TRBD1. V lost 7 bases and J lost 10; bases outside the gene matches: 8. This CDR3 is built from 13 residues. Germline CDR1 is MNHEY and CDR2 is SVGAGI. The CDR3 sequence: CASIRGTGGFYTF. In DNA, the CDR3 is TGTGCCAGCATCCGCGGGACAGGGGGTTTCTACACCTTC.

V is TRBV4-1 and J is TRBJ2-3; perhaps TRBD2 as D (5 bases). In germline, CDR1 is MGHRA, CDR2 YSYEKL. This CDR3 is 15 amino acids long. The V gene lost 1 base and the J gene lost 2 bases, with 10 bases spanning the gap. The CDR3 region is CASSQGQRSTDTQYF. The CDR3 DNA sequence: TGCGCCAGCAGCCAAGGGCAGCGGTCCACAGATACGCAGTATTTT.

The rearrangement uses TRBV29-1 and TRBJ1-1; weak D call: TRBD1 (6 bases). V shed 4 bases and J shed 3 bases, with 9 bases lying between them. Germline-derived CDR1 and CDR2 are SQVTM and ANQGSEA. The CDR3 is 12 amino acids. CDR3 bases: TGCAGCGTTGGTAACAGGGACACTGAAGCTTTCTTT. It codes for CSVGNRDTEAFF.

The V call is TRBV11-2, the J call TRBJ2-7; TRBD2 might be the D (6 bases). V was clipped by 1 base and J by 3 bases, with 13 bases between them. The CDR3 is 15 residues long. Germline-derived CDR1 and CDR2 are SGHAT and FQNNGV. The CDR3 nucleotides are TGTGCCAGCAGCTTAGTTGTTAGCGGAAGCTACGAGCAGTACTTC. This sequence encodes CASSLVVSGSYEQYF.

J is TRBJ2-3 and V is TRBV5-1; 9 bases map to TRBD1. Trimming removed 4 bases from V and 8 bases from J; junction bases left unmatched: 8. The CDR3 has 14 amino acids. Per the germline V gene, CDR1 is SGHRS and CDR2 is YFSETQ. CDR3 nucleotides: TGCGCCAGCAGCGCGGGGACAGGGCTGGGTACGCAGTATTTT. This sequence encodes CASSAGTGLGTQYF.

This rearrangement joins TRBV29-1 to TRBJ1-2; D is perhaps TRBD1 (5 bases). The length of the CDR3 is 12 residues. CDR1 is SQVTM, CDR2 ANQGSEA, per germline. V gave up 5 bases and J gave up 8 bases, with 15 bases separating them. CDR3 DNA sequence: TGCAGCGTTCGGGACTCCCGGGAGGGCTACACCTTC. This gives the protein CSVRDSREGYTF.

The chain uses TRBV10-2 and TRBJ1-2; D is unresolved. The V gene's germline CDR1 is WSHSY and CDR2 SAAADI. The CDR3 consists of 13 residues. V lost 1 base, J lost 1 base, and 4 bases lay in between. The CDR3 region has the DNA TGCGCCAGCAGTGAGTTAAATAACTATGGCTACACCTTC. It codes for CASSELNNYGYTF.

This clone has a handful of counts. The CDR3 loop reads CASSRRQGRETQYF. CDR3 coding DNA: TGTGCCAGCAGCCGTCGACAGGGACGAGAGACCCAGTACTTC. The V and J genes are TRBV7-2 and TRBJ2-5, with 7 positions matching TRBD1. Germline CDR1 and CDR2: SGHTA and FQGNSA. The CDR3 is made up of 14 amino acids. V lost 5 bases to trimming and J lost 4 bases; unmatched junction nucleotides: 7. Complete variable domain (other parts from reference TRBV7-2 and TRBJ2-5): GAGVSQSPSNKVTEKGKDVELRCDPISGHTALYWYRQSLGQGLEFLIYFQGNSAPDKSGLPSDRFSAERTGGSVSTLTIQRTQQEDSAVYLCASSRRQGRETQYFGPGTRLLVL.

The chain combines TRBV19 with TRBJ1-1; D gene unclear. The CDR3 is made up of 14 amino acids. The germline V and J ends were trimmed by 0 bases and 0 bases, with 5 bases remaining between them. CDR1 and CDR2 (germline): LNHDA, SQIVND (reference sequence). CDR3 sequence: CASSIDRLNTEAFF. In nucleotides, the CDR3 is TGTGCCAGTAGTATAGACAGGCTGAACACTGAAGCTTTCTTT.

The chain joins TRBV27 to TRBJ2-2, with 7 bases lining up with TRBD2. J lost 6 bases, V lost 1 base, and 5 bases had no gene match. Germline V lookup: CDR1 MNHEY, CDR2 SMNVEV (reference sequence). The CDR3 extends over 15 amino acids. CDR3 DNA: TGTGCCAGCAGTTTATTGCGGGAGAGGGCCGGGGAGCTGTTTTTT. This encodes CASSLLRERAGELFF.

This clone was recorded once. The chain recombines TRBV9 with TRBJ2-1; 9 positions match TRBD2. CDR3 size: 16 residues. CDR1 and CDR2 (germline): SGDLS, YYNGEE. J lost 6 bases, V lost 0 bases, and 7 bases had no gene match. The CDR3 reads CASSVVASGNSNEQFF. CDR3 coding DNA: TGTGCCAGCAGCGTAGTGGCTAGCGGGAATAGCAATGAGCAGTTCTTC.

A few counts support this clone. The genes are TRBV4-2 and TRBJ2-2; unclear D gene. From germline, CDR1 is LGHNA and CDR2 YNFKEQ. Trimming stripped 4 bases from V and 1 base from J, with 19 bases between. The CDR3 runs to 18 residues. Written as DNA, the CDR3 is TGTGCCAGCAGCCCTCAAGACAACCGAAGGTGGAACACCGGGGAGCTGTTTTTT. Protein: CASSPQDNRRWNTGELFF.

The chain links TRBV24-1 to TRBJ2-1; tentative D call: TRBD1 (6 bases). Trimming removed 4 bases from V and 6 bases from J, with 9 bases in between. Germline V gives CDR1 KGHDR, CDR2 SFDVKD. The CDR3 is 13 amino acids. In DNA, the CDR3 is TGTGCCACCAGTGACGGGACACGCAATGAGCAGTTCTTC. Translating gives CATSDGTRNEQFF.

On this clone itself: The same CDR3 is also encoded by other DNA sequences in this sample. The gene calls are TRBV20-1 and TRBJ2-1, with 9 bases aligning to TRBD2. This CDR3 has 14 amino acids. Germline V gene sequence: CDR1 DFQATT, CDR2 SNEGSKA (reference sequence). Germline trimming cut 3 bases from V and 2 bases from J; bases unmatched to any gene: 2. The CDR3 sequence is CSASIAGAYNEQFF. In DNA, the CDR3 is TGCAGTGCTAGTATAGCGGGGGCCTACAATGAGCAGTTCTTC.

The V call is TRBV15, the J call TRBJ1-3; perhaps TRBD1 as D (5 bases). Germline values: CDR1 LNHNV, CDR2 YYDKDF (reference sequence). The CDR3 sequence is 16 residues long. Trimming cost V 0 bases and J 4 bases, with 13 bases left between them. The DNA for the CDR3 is TGTGCCACCAGCAGAGATCGGGGGGTAGCCGGAAACACCATATATTTT. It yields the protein CATSRDRGVAGNTIYF.

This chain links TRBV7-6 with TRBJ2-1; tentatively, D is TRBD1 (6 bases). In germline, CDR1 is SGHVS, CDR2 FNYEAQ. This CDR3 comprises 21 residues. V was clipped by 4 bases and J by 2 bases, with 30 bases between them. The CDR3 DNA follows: TGTGCCAGCAGCTCACGCTCCCCCGGACAGAAGACCGAAGGGGCCTACAATGAGCAGTTCTTC. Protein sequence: CASSSRSPGQKTEGAYNEQFF.

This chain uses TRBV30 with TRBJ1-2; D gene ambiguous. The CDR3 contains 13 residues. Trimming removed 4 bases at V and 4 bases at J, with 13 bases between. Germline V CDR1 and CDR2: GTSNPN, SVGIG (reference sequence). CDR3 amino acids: CAWNTGGGYGYTF. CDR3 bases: TGTGCCTGGAATACGGGTGGAGGCTATGGCTACACCTTC.